This T cell receptor beta chain is from a study of blood T cell repertoires in COVID-19. Study in general: The analysed material was cDNA or gDNA that came from T cells, B-cell-depleted T cells, or PBMCs.

Original handling: For nucleated cells, counts were estimated from reference gene primer amplification. Here immunoSEQ multiplex PCR was the method, and the copy in TCRdb shows in-frame clones only, minus some. V, J and clone size are those of that table, while D and trimming were read from the DNA. The table lists 150,000 to 200,000 clones, about 90% of them singletons. V shed 5 bases and J 3 bases; nucleotides not matched to a gene: 4. The length of the CDR3 is 14 residues. Per germline, CDR1 SGHDT and CDR2 YYEEEE. The chain employs TRBV5-6 and TRBJ1-2; 10 nucleotides match TRBD1. The receptor comes from a man aged 40-55 years with active or convalescent COVID-19. Sequenced material: peripheral blood. CDR3 in DNA: TGTGCCAGCAGATCTGGGACAGGGGACTATGGCTACACCTTC. As protein: CASRSGTGDYGYTF.